Following are 24 T cell receptor beta chains from one sample sequenced in a study of CXCR3-negative and CXCR3-positive naive CD8 T cells. The antigens these receptors bind are not known. Overall study findings and caveats: When CXCR3-positive naive cells were set against CXCR3-negative naive cells, the former had more hydrophobic TRB CDR3s.

5' RACE with UMI labels generated the TRB cDNA libraries. Each CDR3 protein gets one entry in TCRdb, which reprocessed the 5' RACE reads and gives no DNA. Its table lists some 99,000 distinct CDR3 sequences. Sequenced sample: naive CXCR3+ CD8+ T cells from blood. Stated subset: CD45RO-CCR7+CD27+CD95- naive CD8+ T cells expressing CXCR3 (TNR3+). The origin of the receptors is a human donor in good health. Some clones in this sample may be carry-over from other donors' samples.

The V and J genes are TRBV29-1 and TRBJ2-5; TCRdb's assignment of TRBD1 cannot be checked, as there is no DNA. Germline lookup yields CDR1 SQVTM and CDR2 ANQGSEA. The CDR3 is 11 residues long. The CDR3 reads CSVRGQETQYF.

CDR3 sequence reads: CASRDRAGTEAFF. This chain links TRBV6-2 or TRBV6-3 with TRBJ1-1; with no DNA, the TCRdb D assignment of TRBD1 cannot be verified. CDR1 and CDR2 (germline): MNHEY, SVGEGT. The CDR3 length is 13 residues.

This chain links TRBV19 with TRBJ2-1; with no DNA, the TCRdb D assignment of TRBD1 cannot be verified. CDR1 LNHDA and CDR2 SQIVND come from the germline V gene (reference sequence). There are 13 residues in the CDR3. Here the CDR3 reads CASSISGGNEQFF.

The rearrangement links TRBV28 to TRBJ2-1; the TRBD1 assignment by TCRdb is unverifiable without DNA. Germline V CDR1 and CDR2: MDHEN, SYDVKM. This CDR3 has 15 residues. CDR3 in amino acids: CASSLYRETYNEQFF.

The CDR3 here is CGSSLTGGFTDTQYF. The V call is TRBV27, the J call TRBJ2-3; TCRdb's assignment of TRBD1 cannot be checked, as there is no DNA. The CDR3 runs to 15 residues. Germline CDR1 reads MNHEY; CDR2 reads SMNVEV (reference sequence).

V usage is TRBV11-1 and J usage is TRBJ2-7. Germline CDR1 reads SGHAT; CDR2 reads FQDESV (reference sequence). CDR3 length: 14 amino acids. CDR3 amino acids: CASSLVTASYEPYF.

V is TRBV6-5 and J is TRBJ2-1; TCRdb's D call, TRBD1, is unchecked because there is no DNA. Germline V gene lookup returns CDR1 MNHEY and CDR2 SVGAGI. CDR3 length equals 15 residues. The CDR3 sequence: CASSGGDREVDEQFF.

The chain is built from TRBV21-1 and TRBJ2-7; checking the TCRdb D call of TRBD1 is not possible without DNA. TRBV21-1 is recorded as a pseudogene. The CDR3 is 17 residues long. CDR3 sequence: CAARNHTAGRRPIRGYF.

The chain is built from TRBV13 and TRBJ2-3. This CDR3 comprises 14 residues. Germline V CDR1 and CDR2: PRHDT, FYEKMQ (reference sequence). CDR3 sequence: CASSLTNQEDTQYF.

The chain links TRBV20-1 to TRBJ2-7; the D gene TCRdb calls, TRBD1, cannot be checked with no DNA. This CDR3 is built from 13 residues. Looked up from germline, CDR1 is DFQATT and CDR2 is SNEGSKA (reference sequence). CDR3 sequence: CSARRQGSYEQYF.

The V and J genes are TRBV29-1 and TRBJ1-1; TCRdb's assignment of TRBD1 cannot be checked, as there is no DNA. This CDR3 has 12 amino acids. Germline V gives CDR1 SQVTM, CDR2 ANQGSEA. This CDR3 reads CSVEQGNTEAFF.

CDR3 residues: CASSLVRTGFDGYTF. The gene calls are TRBV14 and TRBJ1-2; no DNA is available, so the TRBD1 call from TCRdb remains unchecked. Germline-derived CDR1 and CDR2 are SGHDN and FVKESK. The CDR3 length is 15 residues. Full variable domain (remainder filled in from reference TRBV14 and TRBJ1-2): EAGVTQFPSHSVIEKGQTVTLRCDPISGHDNLYWYRRVMGKEIKFLLHFVKESKQDESGMPNNRFLAERTGGTYSTLKVQPAELEDSGVYFCASSLVRTGFDGYTFGSGTRLTVV.

The chain is built from TRBV9 and TRBJ2-7. The length of the CDR3 is 14 residues. The germline V gene encodes CDR1 SGDLS and CDR2 YYNGEE. The chain's CDR3 is CASSAGLSSYEQYF. Full variable domain (rest looked up from reference TRBV9 and TRBJ2-7): DSGVTQTPKHLITATGQRVTLRCSPRSGDLSVYWYQQSLDQGLQFLIQYYNGEERAKGNILERFSAQQFPDLHSELNLSSLELGDSALYFCASSAGLSSYEQYFGPGTRLTVT.

The V and J genes are TRBV19 and TRBJ2-1; as DNA is missing, the TRBD1 call by TCRdb cannot be tested. The germline gives CDR1 LNHDA, CDR2 SQIVND (reference sequence). The CDR3 is 12 amino acids. Here the CDR3 reads CASEAAGREQFF.

The V gene is TRBV28, the J gene TRBJ1-1; TCRdb calls TRBD1, which cannot be checked without DNA. The CDR3 loop spans 14 amino acids. CDR1 and CDR2 (germline): MDHEN, SYDVKM. The chain's CDR3 is CASSYRGGNTEAFF.

The V gene is TRBV5-1, the J gene TRBJ2-1; TCRdb lists TRBD2, though no DNA is available to test this call. Germline CDR1 is SGHRS and CDR2 is YFSETQ. This CDR3 is built from 18 residues. The CDR3 sequence is CASSLDRVSNSYYNEQFF.

V gene TRBV5-4 combines with J gene TRBJ2-3; TCRdb gives TRBD2 as the D gene, but with no DNA this cannot be confirmed. The CDR3 is 15 amino acids. Germline V CDR1 and CDR2: SGHNT, YYREEE (reference sequence). CDR3 amino acids: CASSKGLAGTDTQYF.

This chain's CDR3 is CASSLAGAEGREQYF. The rearrangement uses TRBV5-1 and TRBJ2-7; TCRdb's D gene call, TRBD1, goes unchecked for lack of DNA. The V gene's germline CDR1 is SGHRS and CDR2 YFSETQ. This CDR3 is 15 amino acids long.

The V gene is TRBV5-1, the J gene TRBJ2-7; the D call of TRBD1 rests on TCRdb alone, since no DNA is present to check it. CDR1 SGHRS and CDR2 YFSETQ come from the germline V gene. The length of the CDR3 is 16 residues. Here the CDR3 reads CASSLELGQGFREQYF.

The V and J genes are TRBV7-3 and TRBJ2-3; TCRdb reports TRBD1, a call that lacks DNA to check it against. The CDR3 runs to 15 residues. Germline CDR1 SGHTA, CDR2 FQGTGA. This chain's CDR3 is CASSTGVGSTDTQYF. The entire variable domain, with the rest obtained from reference TRBV7-3 and TRBJ2-3, is as follows: GAGVSQTPSNKVTEKGKYVELRCDPISGHTALYWYRQSLGQGPEFLIYFQGTGAADDSGLPNDRFFAVRPEGSVSTLKIQRTERGDSAVYLCASSTGVGSTDTQYFGPGTRLTVL.

This chain links TRBV11-3 with TRBJ1-2. This CDR3 comprises 18 residues. CDR1 is SGHNT and CDR2 is YENEEA in the germline V gene. This CDR3 reads CASSLVDPRWGPYYGYTF.

The chain recombines TRBV6-2 or TRBV6-3 with TRBJ2-1; TCRdb gives TRBD2 as the D gene, but with no DNA this cannot be confirmed. CDR3 length equals 12 residues. CDR1 and CDR2 (germline): MNHEY, SVGEGT. CDR3 amino acids: CASRVRPGEQFF.

The V gene is TRBV7-9, the J gene TRBJ2-5; TCRdb's assignment of TRBD2 cannot be checked, as there is no DNA. Germline V gives CDR1 SEHNR, CDR2 FQNEAQ (reference sequence). CDR3 length: 14 amino acids. CDR3 protein: CASSPVRGMETQYF.

The chain carries TRBV28 and TRBJ2-5; TCRdb's assignment of TRBD2 cannot be checked, as there is no DNA. There are 14 residues in the CDR3. Looked up from germline, CDR1 is MDHEN and CDR2 is SYDVKM. The CDR3 sequence is CASSFVAGQETQYF.